This entry describes one T cell receptor beta chain. Its antigen specificity is not known. One base away there is no much larger clone; base qualities are not given. This entry belongs to a study of blood T cell repertoires in COVID-19 (dated by TCRdb to the early 2020s). Some background on the complete study: The collaborator samples originated in the United States, Italy and Spain and spanned the acute and convalescent phases of COVID-19. The prospective study material was composed of cDNA or gDNA derived from T cells, B-cell-depleted T cells, or PBMCs. Subjects who had been exposed to COVID-19, were actively infected with it, or had recovered from it provided the deeply sampled blood TCRbeta repertoires that made up the dataset. The repertoires were made available in a free public database intended to serve as a resource for research on the immune response to SARS-CoV-2. The samples were drawn from two sources: the first 160 participants of the ongoing ImmuneRACE study, and 950 to 1,500 subjects contributed by 6 global collaborators. A de-identified subject ID, COVID-19 status, age in years and sex were almost always included in the sample metadata. Where available, HLA class I and class II types were obtained from metadata supplied by the sample provider rather than from assay-based typing.

The collaborating institutions used their own protocols to collect whole blood in K2EDTA tubes. For TCRbeta analysis, collaborator samples were shipped as frozen whole blood, as isolated PBMCs, or as DNA extracted from either sample type. What the research found in general, with its limitations: The amount of clinical and demographic metadata varied by source and participant and was provided uncurated.

TCRbeta CDR3 regions were amplified from genomic DNA using the immunoSEQ Assay, a bias-controlled multiplex PCR. The original methods were these. The number of nucleated cells in each sample was estimated from the amplification of reference gene primers within the assay. To quantify the absolute abundance of each unique TCRbeta CDR3 rearrangement, sequence reads were collapsed and filtered. For each sample, productive Simpson clonality was calculated as the square root of Simpson's diversity index across productive rearrangements. Held by TCRdb, this immuneACCESS table contains in-frame sequences only and omits some clones. Under half of the omission traces to an unresolved V gene where checked; the cause of the rest is unknown. The DNA was the basis for D and trimming; V, J and clone size are from that table. This sample has 75,000 to 95,000 clones in its table, and about 82% of those were observed once. The top ten hold 15% to 20% of the sample.

The germline V gene (reference sequence) gives CDR1 as LNHDA and CDR2 as SQIVND. The CDR3 sequence holds 13 residues, the cysteine and phenylalanine included. Just CDR3 DNA is preserved here, 39 bases in frame from base 1. V and J are trimmed by 3 bases and 5 bases, and the gene matches miss 1 base of the junction. The clonotype was recovered from an elderly man with active or convalescent COVID-19. Sequences were obtained from peripheral blood. The sequence links TRBV19 to TRBJ2-5, with 9 bases in between that match TRBD1. CDR3 loop: CASSIGQGETQYF. The DNA is TGTGCCAGTAGTATTGGACAGGGGGAGACCCAGTACTTC. Outside the CDR3, residues come from the reference TRBV19 and TRBJ2-5 proteins, so the full variable domain is: DGGITQSPKYLFRKEGQNVTLSCEQNLNHDAMYWYRQDPGQGLRLIYYSQIVNDFQKGDIAEGYSVSREKKESFPLTVTSAQKNPTAFYLCASSIGQGETQYFGPGTRLLVL.